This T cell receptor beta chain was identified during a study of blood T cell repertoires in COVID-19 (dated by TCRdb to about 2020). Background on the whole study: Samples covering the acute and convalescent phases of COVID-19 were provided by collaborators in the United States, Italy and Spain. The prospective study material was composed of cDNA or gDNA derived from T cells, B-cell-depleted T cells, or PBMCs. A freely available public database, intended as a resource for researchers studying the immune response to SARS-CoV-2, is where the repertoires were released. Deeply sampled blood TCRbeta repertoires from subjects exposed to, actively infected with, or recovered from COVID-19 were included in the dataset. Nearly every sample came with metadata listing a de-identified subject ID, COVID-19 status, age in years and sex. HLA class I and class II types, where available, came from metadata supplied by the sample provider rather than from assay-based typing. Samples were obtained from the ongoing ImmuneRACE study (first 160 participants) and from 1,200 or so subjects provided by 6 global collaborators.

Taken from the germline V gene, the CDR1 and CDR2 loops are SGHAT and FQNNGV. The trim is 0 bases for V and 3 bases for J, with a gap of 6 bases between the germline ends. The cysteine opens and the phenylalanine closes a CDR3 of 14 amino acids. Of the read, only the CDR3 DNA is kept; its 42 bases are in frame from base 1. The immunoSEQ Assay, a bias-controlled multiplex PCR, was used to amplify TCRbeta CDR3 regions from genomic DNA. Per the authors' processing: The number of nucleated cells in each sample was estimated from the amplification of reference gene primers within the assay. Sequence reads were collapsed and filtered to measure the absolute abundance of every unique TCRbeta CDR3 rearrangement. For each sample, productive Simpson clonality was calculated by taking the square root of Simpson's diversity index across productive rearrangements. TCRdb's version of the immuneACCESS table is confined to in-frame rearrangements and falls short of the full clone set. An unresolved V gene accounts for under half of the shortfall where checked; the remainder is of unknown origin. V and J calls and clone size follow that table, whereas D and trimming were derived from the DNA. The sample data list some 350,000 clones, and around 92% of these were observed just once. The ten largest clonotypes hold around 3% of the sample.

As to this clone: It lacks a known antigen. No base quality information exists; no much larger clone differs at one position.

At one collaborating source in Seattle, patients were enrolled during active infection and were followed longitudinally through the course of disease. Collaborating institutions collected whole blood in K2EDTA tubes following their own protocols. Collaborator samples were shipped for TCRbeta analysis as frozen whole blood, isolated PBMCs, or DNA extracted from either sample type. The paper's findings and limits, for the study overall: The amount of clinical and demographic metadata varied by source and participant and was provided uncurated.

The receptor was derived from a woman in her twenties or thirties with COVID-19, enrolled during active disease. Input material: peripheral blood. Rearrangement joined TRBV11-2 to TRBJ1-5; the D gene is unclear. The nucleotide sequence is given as TGTGCCAGCAGCTTAGAGCAGTTCAATCAGCCCCAGCATTTT. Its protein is CASSLEQFNQPQHF.